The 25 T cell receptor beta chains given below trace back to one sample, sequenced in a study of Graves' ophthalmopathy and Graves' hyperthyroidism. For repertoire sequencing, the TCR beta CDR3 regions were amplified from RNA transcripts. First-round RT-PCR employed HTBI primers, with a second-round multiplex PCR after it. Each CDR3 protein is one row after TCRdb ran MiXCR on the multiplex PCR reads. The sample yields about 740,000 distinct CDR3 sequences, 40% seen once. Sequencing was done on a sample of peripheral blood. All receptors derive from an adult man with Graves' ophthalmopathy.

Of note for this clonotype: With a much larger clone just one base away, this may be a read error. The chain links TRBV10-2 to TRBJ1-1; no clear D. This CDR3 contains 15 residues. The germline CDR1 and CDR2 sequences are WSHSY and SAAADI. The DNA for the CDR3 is TGCGTCAGCAGTGTAACAGCTTGGATAGACACTGAAGCTTTCTTT. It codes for CVSSVTAWIDTEAFF.

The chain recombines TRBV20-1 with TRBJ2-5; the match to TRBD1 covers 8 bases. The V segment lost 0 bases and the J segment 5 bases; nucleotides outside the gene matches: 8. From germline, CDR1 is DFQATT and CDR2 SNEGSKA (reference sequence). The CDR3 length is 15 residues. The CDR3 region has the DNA TGCAGTGCTAGAGATCTCGGACAGGGCGGGGAGACCCAGTACTTC. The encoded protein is CSARDLGQGGETQYF.

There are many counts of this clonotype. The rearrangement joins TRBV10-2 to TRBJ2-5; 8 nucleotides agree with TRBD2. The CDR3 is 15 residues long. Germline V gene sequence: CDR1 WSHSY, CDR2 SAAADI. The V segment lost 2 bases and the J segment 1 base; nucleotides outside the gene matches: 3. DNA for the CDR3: TGCGCCAGCAGTGAGAGCGGGGGAGCCCAAGAGACCCAGTACTTC. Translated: CASSESGGAQETQYF.

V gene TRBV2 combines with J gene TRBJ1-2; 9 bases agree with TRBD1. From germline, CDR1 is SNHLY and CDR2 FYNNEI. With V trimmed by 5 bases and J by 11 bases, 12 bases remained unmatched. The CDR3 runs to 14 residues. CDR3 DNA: TGTGCCAGCAGTCTACAGGGGGCGTATGGGGATTACACCTTC. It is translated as CASSLQGAYGDYTF. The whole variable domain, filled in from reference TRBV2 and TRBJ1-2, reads EPEVTQTPSHQVTQMGQEVILRCVPISNHLYFYWYRQILGQKVEFLVSFYNNEISEKSEIFDDQFSVERPDGSNFTLKIRSTKLEDSAMYFCASSLQGAYGDYTFGSGTRLTVV.

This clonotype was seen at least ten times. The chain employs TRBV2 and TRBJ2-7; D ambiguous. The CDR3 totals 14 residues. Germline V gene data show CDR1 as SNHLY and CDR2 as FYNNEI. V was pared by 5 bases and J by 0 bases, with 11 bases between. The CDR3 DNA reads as TGTGCCAGCAGTTACTCAGCGAGCTCCTACGAGCAGTACTTC. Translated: CASSYSASSYEQYF. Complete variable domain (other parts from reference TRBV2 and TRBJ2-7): EPEVTQTPSHQVTQMGQEVILRCVPISNHLYFYWYRQILGQKVEFLVSFYNNEISEKSEIFDDQFSVERPDGSNFTLKIRSTKLEDSAMYFCASSYSASSYEQYFGPGTRLTVT.

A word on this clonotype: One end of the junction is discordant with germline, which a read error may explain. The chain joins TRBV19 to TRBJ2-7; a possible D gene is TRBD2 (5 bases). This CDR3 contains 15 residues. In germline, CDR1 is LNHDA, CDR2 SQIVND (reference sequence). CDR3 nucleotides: TGTGCCAGTAGTCCCGGACCAGCGGAGACCTACGAGCAGTATTTC. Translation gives CASSPGPAETYEQYF.

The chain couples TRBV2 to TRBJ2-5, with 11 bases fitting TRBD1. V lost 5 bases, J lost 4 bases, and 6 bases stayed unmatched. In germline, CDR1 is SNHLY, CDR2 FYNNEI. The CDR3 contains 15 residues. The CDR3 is CASSYLGQGGETQYF. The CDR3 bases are TGTGCCAGCAGTTACTTGGGACAGGGGGGAGAGACCCAGTACTTC.

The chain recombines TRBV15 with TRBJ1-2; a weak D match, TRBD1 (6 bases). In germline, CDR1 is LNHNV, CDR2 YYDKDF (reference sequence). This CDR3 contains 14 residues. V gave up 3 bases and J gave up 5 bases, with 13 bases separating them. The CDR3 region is CATSSYGQRYGYTF. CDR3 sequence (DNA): TGTGCCACCAGCAGTTACGGACAGCGATATGGCTACACCTTC.

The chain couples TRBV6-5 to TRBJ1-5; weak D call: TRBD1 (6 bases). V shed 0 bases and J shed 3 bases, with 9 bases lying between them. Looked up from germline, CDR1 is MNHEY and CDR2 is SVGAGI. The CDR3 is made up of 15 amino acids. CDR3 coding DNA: TGTGCCAGCAGTTACTCGTGGGGGCCCAATCAGCCCCAGCATTTT. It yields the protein CASSYSWGPNQPQHF.

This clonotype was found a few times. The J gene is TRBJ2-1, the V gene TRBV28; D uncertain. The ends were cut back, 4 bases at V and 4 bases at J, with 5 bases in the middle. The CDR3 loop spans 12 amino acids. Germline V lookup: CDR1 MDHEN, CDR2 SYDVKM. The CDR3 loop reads CASSSNYNEQFF. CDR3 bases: TGTGCCAGCAGTTCCAATTACAATGAGCAGTTCTTC.

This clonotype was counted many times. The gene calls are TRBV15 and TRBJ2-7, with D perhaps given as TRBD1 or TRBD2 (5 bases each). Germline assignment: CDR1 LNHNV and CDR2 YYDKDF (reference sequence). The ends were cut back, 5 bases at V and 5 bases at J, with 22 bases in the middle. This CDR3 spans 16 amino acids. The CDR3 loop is CATSSARGESNNEQYF. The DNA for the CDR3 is TGTGCCACCAGCTCAGCTAGAGGGGAGAGTAACAACGAGCAGTACTTC.

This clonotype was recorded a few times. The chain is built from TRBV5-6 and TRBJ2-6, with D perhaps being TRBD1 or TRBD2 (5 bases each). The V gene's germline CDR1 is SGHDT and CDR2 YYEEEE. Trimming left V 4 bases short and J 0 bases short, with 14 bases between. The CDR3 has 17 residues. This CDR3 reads CASSGTGATSGANVLTF. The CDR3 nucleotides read TGTGCCAGCAGCGGGACCGGGGCAACCTCTGGGGCCAACGTCCTGACTTTC.

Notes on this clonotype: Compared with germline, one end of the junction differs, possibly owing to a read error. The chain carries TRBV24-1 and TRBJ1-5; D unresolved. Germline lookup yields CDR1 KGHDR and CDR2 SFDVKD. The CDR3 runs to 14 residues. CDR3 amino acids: CASSKGHSNQPQHF. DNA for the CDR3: TGTGCCAGCAGTAAGGGCCATAGCAATCAGCCCCAGCATTTT.

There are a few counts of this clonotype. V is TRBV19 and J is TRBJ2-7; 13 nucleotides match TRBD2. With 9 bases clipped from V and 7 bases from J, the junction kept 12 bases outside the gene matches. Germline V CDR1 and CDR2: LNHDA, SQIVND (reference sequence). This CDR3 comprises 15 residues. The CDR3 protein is CASSPGLAGVWEQYF. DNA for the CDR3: TGTGCCAGCAGCCCTGGACTAGCGGGAGTGTGGGAGCAGTACTTC.

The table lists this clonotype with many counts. The CDR3 bases are TGCAGCGTTGTCCCCGCGCTACAAGAGACCCAGTACTTC. Translated: CSVVPALQETQYF. The chain has TRBV29-1 and TRBJ2-5; D uncertain. Trimming removed 4 bases from V and 2 bases from J, with 11 bases in between. The length of the CDR3 is 13 residues. From germline, CDR1 is SQVTM and CDR2 ANQGSEA.

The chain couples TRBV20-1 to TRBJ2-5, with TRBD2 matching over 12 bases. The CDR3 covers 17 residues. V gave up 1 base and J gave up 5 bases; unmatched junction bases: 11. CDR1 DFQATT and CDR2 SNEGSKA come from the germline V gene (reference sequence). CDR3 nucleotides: TGCAGTGCTAGAGCCACAGGACGAGGACTAGCGGGGGAGACCCAGTACTTC. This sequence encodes CSARATGRGLAGETQYF.

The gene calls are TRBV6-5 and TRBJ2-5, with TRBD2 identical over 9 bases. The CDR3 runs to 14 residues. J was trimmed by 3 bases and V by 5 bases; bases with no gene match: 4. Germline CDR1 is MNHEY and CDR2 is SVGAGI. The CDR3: CASSRPSGKETQYF. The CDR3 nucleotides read TGTGCCAGCAGTAGGCCTAGCGGGAAAGAGACCCAGTACTTC.

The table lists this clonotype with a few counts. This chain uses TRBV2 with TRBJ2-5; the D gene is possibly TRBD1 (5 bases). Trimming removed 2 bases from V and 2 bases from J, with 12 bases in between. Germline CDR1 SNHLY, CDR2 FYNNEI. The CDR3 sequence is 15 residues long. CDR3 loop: CASSELWTLQETQYF. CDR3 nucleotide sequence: TGTGCCAGCAGTGAACTTTGGACACTACAAGAGACCCAGTACTTC.

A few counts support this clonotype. The CDR3 nucleotides read TGTGCCAGTAGTATCCGGACAGGGACTAGCAATCAGCCCCAGCATTTT. It yields the protein CASSIRTGTSNQPQHF. The V and J genes are TRBV19 and TRBJ1-5, with TRBD1 matching 8 bases. V shed 3 bases and J 0 bases; nucleotides not matched to a gene: 4. Germline V gene sequence: CDR1 LNHDA, CDR2 SQIVND (reference sequence). The CDR3 totals 16 residues. The whole variable domain, filled in from reference TRBV19 and TRBJ1-5, reads DGGITQSPKYLFRKEGQNVTLSCEQNLNHDAMYWYRQDPGQGLRLIYYSQIVNDFQKGDIAEGYSVSREKKESFPLTVTSAQKNPTAFYLCASSIRTGTSNQPQHFGDGTRLSIL.

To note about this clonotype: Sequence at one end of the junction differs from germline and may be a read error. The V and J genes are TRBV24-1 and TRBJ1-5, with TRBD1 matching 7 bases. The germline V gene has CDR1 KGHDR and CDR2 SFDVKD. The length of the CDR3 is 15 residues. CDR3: CASSFPGTDDQPQHF. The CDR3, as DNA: TGTGCCAGCAGTTTTCCCGGGACAGACGATCAGCCCCAGCATTTT.

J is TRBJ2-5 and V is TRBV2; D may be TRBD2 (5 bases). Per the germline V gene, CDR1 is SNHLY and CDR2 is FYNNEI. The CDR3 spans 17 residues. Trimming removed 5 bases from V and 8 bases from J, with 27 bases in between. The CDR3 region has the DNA TGTGCCAGCAGTTACCCGGCTTCGGGCGGGTCGGGTGGAACCCAGTACTTC. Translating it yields CASSYPASGGSGGTQYF.

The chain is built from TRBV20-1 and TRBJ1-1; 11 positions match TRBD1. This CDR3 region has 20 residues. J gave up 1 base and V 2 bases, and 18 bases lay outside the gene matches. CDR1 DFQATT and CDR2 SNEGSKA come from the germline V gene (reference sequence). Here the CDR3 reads CSARSPFGGGQGVSNTEAFF. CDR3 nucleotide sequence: TGCAGTGCTAGAAGCCCCTTCGGTGGGGGACAGGGGGTTTCGAACACTGAAGCTTTCTTT.

The CDR3 region is CASSEWVDQPQHF. CDR3 sequence (DNA): TGTGCCAGCAGTGAATGGGTGGATCAGCCCCAGCATTTT. The chain is built from TRBV2 and TRBJ1-5; the D is unclear. The CDR3 consists of 13 residues. Trimming removed 2 bases at V and 5 bases at J, with 7 bases between. Germline V gene sequence: CDR1 SNHLY, CDR2 FYNNEI.

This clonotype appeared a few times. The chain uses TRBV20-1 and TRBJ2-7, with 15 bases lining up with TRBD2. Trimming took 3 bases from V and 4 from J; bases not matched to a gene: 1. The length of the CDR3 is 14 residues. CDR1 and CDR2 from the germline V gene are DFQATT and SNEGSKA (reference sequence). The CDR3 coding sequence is TGCAGTGCTAGGGGACTAGCGGGGGGATACGAGCAGTACTTC. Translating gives CSARGLAGGYEQYF.

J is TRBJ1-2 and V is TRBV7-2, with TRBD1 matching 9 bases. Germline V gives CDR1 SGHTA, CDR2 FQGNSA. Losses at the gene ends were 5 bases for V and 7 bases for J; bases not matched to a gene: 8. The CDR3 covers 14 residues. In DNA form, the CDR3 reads TGTGCCAGCAGCCGGGACAGGGCATTACGTGGCTACACCTTC. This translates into CASSRDRALRGYTF.